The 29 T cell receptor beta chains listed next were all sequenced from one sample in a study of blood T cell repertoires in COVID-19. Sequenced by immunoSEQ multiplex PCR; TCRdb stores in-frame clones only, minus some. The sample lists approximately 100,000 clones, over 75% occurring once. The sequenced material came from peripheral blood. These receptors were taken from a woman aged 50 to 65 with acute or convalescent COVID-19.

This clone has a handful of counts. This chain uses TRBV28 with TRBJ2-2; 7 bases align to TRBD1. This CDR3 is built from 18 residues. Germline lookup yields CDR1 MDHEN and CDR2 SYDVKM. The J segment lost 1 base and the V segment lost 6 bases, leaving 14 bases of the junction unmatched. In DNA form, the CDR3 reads TGTGCCAGCAGACACAGGGGACAGTTCTTGGGGAACACCGGGGAGCTGTTTTTT. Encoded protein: CASRHRGQFLGNTGELFF. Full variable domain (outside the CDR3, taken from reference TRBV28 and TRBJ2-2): DVKVTQSSRYLVKRTGEKVFLECVQDMDHENMFWYRQDPGLGLRLIYFSYDVKMKEKGDIPEGYSVSREKKERFSLILESASTNQTSMYLCASRHRGQFLGNTGELFFGEGSRLTVL.

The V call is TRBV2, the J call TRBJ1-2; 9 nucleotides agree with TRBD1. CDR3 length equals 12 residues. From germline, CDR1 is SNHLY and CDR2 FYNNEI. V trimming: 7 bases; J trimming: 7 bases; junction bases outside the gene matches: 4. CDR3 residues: CASKDRGGGYTF. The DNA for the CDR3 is TGTGCCAGCAAGGACAGGGGAGGTGGCTACACCTTC.

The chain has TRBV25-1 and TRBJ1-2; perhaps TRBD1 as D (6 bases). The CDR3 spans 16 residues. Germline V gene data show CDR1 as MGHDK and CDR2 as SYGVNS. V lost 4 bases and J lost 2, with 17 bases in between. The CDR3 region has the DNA TGTGCCAGCAGTGGTATCTTGGCCGGGACAAACTATGGCTACACCTTC. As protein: CASSGILAGTNYGYTF.

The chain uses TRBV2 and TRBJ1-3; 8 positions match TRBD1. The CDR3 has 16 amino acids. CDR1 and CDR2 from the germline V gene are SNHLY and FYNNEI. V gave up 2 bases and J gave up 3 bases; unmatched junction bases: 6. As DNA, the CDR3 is TGTGCCAGCAGTGAACAGACAGGGGTGTTTGGAAACACCATATATTTT. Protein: CASSEQTGVFGNTIYF.

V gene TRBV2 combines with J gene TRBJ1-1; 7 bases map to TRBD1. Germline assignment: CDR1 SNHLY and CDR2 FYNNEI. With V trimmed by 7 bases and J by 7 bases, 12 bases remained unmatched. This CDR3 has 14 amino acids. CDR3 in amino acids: CASTQTGTTYEAFF. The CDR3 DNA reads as TGTGCCAGCACCCAGACAGGGACCACTTATGAAGCTTTCTTT.

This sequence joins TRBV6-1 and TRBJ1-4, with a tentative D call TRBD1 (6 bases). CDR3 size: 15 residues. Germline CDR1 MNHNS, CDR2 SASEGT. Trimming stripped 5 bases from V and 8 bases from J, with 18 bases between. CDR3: CASSLQGHSREKLFF. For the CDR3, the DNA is TGTGCCAGCAGTTTGCAGGGGCACTCTCGGGAAAAACTGTTTTTT.

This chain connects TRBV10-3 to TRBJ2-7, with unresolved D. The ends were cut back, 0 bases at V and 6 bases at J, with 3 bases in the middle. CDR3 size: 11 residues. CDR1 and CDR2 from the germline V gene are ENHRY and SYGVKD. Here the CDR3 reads CAISESSEQYF. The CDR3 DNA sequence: TGTGCCATCAGTGAGTCGAGCGAGCAGTACTTC.

The CDR3 nucleotides are TGTGCCTGGAGTCGGGACAGGGAGACTGAAGCTTTCTTT. Protein: CAWSRDRETEAFF. J is TRBJ1-1 and V is TRBV30; 9 bases line up with TRBD1. The CDR3 loop spans 13 amino acids. V lost 2 bases to trimming and J lost 5 bases; unmatched junction nucleotides: 3. In germline, CDR1 is GTSNPN, CDR2 SVGIG (reference sequence).

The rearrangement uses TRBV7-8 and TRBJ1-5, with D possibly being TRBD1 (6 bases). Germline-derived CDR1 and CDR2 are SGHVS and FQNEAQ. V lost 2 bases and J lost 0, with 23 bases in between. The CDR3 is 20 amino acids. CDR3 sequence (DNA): TGTGCCAGCAGCTTATCGGTTGGTACCAAGACAGGAAATAGCAATCAGCCCCAGCATTTT. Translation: CASSLSVGTKTGNSNQPQHF.

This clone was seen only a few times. CDR3 coding DNA: TGTGCCACCACTGGGCCCTCTGGAAACACCATATATTTT. Its translation: CATTGPSGNTIYF. The chain recombines TRBV10-3 with TRBJ1-3; D is ambiguous. This CDR3 comprises 13 residues. V lost 10 bases to trimming and J lost 0 bases, with 10 bases between them. The germline V gene has CDR1 ENHRY and CDR2 SYGVKD.

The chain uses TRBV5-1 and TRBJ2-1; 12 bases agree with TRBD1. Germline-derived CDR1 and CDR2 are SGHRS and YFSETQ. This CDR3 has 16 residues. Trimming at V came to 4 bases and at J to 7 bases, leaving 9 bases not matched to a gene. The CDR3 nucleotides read TGCGCCAGCAGCCCCCTGGGACAGGGGGCTATGAATGAGCAGTTCTTC. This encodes CASSPLGQGAMNEQFF.

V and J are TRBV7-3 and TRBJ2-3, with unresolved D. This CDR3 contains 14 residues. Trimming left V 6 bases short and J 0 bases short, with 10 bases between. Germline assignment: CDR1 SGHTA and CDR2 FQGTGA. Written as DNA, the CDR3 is TGTGCCAGCAGAAGATCCTATAGCACAGATACGCAGTATTTT. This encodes CASRRSYSTDTQYF.

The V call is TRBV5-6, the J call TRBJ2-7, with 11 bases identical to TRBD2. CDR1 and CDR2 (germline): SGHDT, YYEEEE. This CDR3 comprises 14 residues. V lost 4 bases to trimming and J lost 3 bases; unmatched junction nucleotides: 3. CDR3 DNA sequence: TGTGCCAGCAGCCCGGGACTAGCGGACTACGAGCAGTACTTC. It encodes CASSPGLADYEQYF.

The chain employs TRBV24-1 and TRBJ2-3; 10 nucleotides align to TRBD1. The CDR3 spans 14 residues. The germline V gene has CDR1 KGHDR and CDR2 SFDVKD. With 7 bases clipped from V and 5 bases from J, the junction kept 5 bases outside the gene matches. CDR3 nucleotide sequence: TGTGCCACCAGCTTAGGACAGGGGGGAGATACGCAGTATTTT. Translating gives CATSLGQGGDTQYF.

The CDR3 DNA is TGCGCCAGCAGCCTGACAGGGGGCGAGCCAGATACGCAGTATTTT. It encodes CASSLTGGEPDTQYF. The chain has TRBV5-1 and TRBJ2-3, with TRBD1 matching over 10 bases. This CDR3 contains 15 residues. Looked up from germline, CDR1 is SGHRS and CDR2 is YFSETQ. The trim removed 4 bases at V and 4 bases at J, leaving 6 bases unmatched.

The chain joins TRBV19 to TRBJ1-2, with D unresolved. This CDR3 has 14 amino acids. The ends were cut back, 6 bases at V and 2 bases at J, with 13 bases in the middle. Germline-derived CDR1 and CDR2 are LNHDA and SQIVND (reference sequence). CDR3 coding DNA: TGTGCCAGTAGCGCAGGAATGGCCAACTATGGCTACACCTTC. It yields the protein CASSAGMANYGYTF.

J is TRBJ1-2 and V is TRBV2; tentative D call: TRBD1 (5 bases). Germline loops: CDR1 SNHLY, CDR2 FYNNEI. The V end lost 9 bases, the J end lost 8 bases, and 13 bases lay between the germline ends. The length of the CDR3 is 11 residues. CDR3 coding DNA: TGTGCCAGTCTCCAGGGCGGCGGCTACACCTTC. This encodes CASLQGGGYTF.

CDR3 in DNA: TGTGCCTGGAGTGCGTACAGGGGGCAGGATCGCAATCAGCCCCAGCATTTT. This translates into CAWSAYRGQDRNQPQHF. The chain joins TRBV30 to TRBJ1-5, with 9 bases fitting TRBD1. V gave up 1 base and J gave up 2 bases; unmatched junction bases: 9. Germline V gene data show CDR1 as GTSNPN and CDR2 as SVGIG (reference sequence). The CDR3 extends over 17 amino acids.

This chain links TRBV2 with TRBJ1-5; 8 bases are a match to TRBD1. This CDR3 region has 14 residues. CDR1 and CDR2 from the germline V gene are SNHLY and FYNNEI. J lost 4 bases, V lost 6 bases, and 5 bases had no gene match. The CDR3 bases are TGTGCCAGCAGCCGTGGACAGGGTAATCAGCCCCAGCATTTT. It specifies CASSRGQGNQPQHF.

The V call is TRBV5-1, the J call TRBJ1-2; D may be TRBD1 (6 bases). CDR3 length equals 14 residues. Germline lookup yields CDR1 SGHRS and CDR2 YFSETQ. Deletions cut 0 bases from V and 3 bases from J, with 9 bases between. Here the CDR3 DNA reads TGCGCCAGCAGCTTGGCTCCAGGGGACTATGGCTACACCTTC. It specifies CASSLAPGDYGYTF.

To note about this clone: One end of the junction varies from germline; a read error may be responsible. Here the CDR3 DNA reads TGTGCCAGTAGTCTACCCGGTGGGACAGGGCCGTCTATCGCCTTC. This encodes CASSLPGGTGPSIAF. V usage is TRBV19 and J usage is TRBJ1-2, with 9 bases identical to TRBD1. CDR1 and CDR2 (germline): LNHDA, SQIVND (reference sequence). This CDR3 has 15 residues. The variable domain in full, with the rest retrieved from reference TRBV19 and TRBJ1-2, is DGGITQSPKYLFRKEGQNVTLSCEQNLNHDAMYWYRQDPGQGLRLIYYSQIVNDFQKGDIAEGYSVSREKKESFPLTVTSAQKNPTAFYLCASSLPGGTGPSIAFGSGTRLTVV.

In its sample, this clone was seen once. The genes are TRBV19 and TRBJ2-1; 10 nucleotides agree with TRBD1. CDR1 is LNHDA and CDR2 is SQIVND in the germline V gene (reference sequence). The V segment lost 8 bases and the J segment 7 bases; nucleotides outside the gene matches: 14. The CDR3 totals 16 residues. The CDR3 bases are TGTGCCAGTGCCCCGGGACAGGGGAAAAGATTTAATGAGCAGTTCTTC. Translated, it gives CASAPGQGKRFNEQFF.

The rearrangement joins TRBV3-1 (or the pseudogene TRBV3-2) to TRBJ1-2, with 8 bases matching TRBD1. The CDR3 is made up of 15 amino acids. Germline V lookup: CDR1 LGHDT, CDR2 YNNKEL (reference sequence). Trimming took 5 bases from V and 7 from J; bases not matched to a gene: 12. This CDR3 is CASSSIRQGIGGYTF. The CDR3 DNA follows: TGTGCCAGCAGCTCAATTCGACAGGGGATAGGTGGCTACACCTTC.

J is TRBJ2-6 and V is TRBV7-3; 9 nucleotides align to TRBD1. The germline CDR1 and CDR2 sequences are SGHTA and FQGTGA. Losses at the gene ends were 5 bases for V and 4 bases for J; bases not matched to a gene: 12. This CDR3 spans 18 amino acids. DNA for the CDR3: TGTGCCAGCAGCCCGATCGGGACAGGGTCGGGCGGGGCCAACGTCCTGACTTTC. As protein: CASSPIGTGSGGANVLTF.

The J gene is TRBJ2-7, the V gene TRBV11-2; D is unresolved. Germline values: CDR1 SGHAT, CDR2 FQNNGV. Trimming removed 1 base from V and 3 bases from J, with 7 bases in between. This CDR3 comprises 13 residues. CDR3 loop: CASSLVSGYEQYF. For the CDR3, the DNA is TGTGCCAGCAGCTTAGTTTCAGGCTACGAGCAGTACTTC.

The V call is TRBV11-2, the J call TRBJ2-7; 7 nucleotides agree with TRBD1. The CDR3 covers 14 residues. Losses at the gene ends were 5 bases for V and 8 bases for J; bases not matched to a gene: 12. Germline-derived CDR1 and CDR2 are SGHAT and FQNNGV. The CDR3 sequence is CASSKGGEIFKQYF. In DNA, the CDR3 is TGTGCCAGCAGCAAAGGGGGCGAAATCTTCAAGCAGTACTTC.

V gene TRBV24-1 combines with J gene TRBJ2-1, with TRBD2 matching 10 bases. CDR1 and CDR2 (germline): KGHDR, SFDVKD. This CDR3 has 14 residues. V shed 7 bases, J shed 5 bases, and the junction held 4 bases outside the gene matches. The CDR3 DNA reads TGTGCCACCAGCCCTAGCGGGGGAAACAATGAGCAGTTCTTC. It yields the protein CATSPSGGNNEQFF.

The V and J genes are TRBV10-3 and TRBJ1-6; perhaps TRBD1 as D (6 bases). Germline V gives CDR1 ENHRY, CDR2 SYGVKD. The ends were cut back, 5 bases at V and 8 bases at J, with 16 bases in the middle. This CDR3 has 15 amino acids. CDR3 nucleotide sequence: TGTGCCATCAGTTTACAGGCGTCAGGGGATTCACCCCTCCACTTT. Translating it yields CAISLQASGDSPLHF.

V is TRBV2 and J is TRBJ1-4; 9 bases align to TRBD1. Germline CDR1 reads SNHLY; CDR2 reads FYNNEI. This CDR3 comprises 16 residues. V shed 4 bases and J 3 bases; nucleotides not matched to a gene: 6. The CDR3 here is CASSVGQGSANEKLFF. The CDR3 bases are TGTGCCAGCAGTGTGGGACAGGGTTCAGCTAATGAAAAACTGTTTTTT.